This is a list of T cell receptor beta chains from one sample in a study of Ad26.COV2.S vaccination and SARS-CoV-2 variants. Repertoires were generated with immunoSEQ multiplex PCR, while TCRdb's copy carries only in-frame clones and drops some. The sample lists 350,000 to 450,000 clones; 75% to 90% were seen once. The sequences come from peripheral blood, collected in a trial of Ad26.COV2.S vaccine versus placebo. These receptors were taken from a person between 18 and 65 years old who received the Ad26.COV2.S COVID-19 vaccine or a placebo. Each CDR3 is given with its conserved first and last residue. D genes are given only for firm matches. Clone size is given for some rows only: seen once, a few or many times, or a class if the clone is expanded.

CDR3 protein	CDR3 DNA	D gene	clone size	V gene	J gene
CASSQARLAGVSEQYF	TGCGCCAGCAGCCAAGCCCGACTAGCGGGAGTGAGCGAGCAGTACTTC	TRBD2	once	TRBV4-1	TRBJ2-7
CASSLPGQPQHF	TGTGCCAGCAGCTTACCGGGTCAGCCCCAGCATTTT	-	-	TRBV7-9	TRBJ1-5
CASSPGTNQNNEQFF	TGTGCCAGCAGCCCAGGGACAAACCAAAACAATGAGCAGTTCTTC	-	-	TRBV5-4	TRBJ2-1
CASSSSGGAAGELFF	TGTGCCAGCAGCAGTTCGGGGGGCGCAGCCGGGGAGCTGTTTTTT	-	-	TRBV28	TRBJ2-2
CASSQDTGGNTIYF	TGTGCCAGCAGCCAAGATACGGGCGGAAACACCATATATTTT	-	-	TRBV3-1/TRBV3-2	TRBJ1-3
CATSDRQGIYPYGYTF	TGTGCCACCAGTGACCGACAGGGAATCTACCCCTATGGCTACACCTTC	TRBD1	once	TRBV24-1	TRBJ1-2
CASSQGGANTEAFF	TGCGCCAGCAGCCAAGGGGGAGCGAACACTGAAGCTTTCTTT	-	few	TRBV4-3	TRBJ1-1
CASSIQGGDYNEQFF	TGTGCCAGTAGTATACAGGGGGGGGACTACAATGAGCAGTTCTTC	-	many	TRBV19	TRBJ2-1
CASKRGGEQFF	TGTGCCAGCAAGCGGGGGGGTGAGCAGTTCTTC	TRBD2	-	TRBV27	TRBJ2-1
CASRPGQGDEQYF	TGCGCCAGCAGGCCGGGACAGGGGGACGAGCAGTACTTC	TRBD1	-	TRBV5-1	TRBJ2-7
CASSPQLAGVSRANVLTF	TGTGCCAGCAGTCCTCAACTAGCGGGGGTCTCTCGGGCCAACGTCCTGACTTTC	TRBD2	-	TRBV27	TRBJ2-6
CAWSVGLAGGRSYNEQFF	TGTGCCTGGAGTGTCGGACTAGCGGGAGGCCGGTCCTACAATGAGCAGTTCTTC	TRBD2	-	TRBV30	TRBJ2-1
CASSSDLANVLTF	TGTGCCAGCAGCTCGGACCTGGCCAACGTCCTGACTTTC	-	-	TRBV5-5	TRBJ2-6
CASSGDSRRETQYF	TGCGCCAGCAGCGGAGACAGTCGGAGAGAGACCCAGTACTTC	-	-	TRBV5-1	TRBJ2-5
CASSPWTGRGTIYF	TGTGCCAGCAGCCCATGGACAGGGCGAGGCACCATATATTTT	TRBD1	-	TRBV7-2	TRBJ1-3
CASSALWTRRGINQPQHF	TGTGCCAGCAGTGCCCTTTGGACTCGGCGGGGTATTAATCAGCCCCAGCATTTT	-	-	TRBV28	TRBJ1-5
CSVPDLNEQFF	TGCAGCGTTCCGGACTTAAATGAGCAGTTCTTC	-	-	TRBV29-1	TRBJ2-1
CAWSVTWTVSGANVLTF	TGTGCCTGGAGTGTTACTTGGACGGTCTCTGGGGCCAACGTCCTGACTTTC	-	-	TRBV30	TRBJ2-6
CASSYSESQYF	TGTGCCAGCAGTTACTCGGAATCCCAGTACTTC	-	-	TRBV6-2/TRBV6-3	TRBJ2-5
CASSLGVSGPYNEQFF	TGTGCCAGCAGCTTAGGGGTTTCTGGACCCTACAATGAGCAGTTCTTC	-	-	TRBV7-9	TRBJ2-1
CASSPYFDRGNYGYTF	TGTGCCAGCAGCCCTTACTTCGACAGGGGGAACTATGGCTACACCTTC	TRBD1	few	TRBV7-9	TRBJ1-2
CASSRDAVAETQYF	TGTGCCAGCTCACGAGATGCGGTAGCAGAGACCCAGTACTTC	-	-	TRBV18	TRBJ2-5
CAISESFQANTEAFF	TGTGCCATCAGTGAGTCGTTCCAGGCGAACACTGAAGCTTTCTTT	-	few	TRBV10-3	TRBJ1-1
CASSQGGANVLTF	TGTGCCAGCAGTCAAGGGGGGGCCAACGTCCTGACTTTC	-	-	TRBV7-9	TRBJ2-6
CASSLSGEANQPQHF	TGTGCCAGCAGTTTGTCAGGGGAGGCCAATCAGCCCCAGCATTTT	-	few	TRBV6-5	TRBJ1-5
CASSSSGRATGELFF	TGCGCCAGCAGCTCTAGCGGGAGGGCCACCGGGGAGCTGTTTTTT	TRBD2	few	TRBV5-1	TRBJ2-2
CASRHSGGSYEQYF	TGTGCCAGCAGACACTCCGGGGGGTCCTACGAGCAGTACTTC	TRBD2	-	TRBV28	TRBJ2-7
CASSPASGTSGYEQYF	TGCGCCAGCAGCCCGGCCTCCGGGACTAGCGGCTACGAGCAGTACTTC	TRBD2	-	TRBV5-1	TRBJ2-7
CASSLRPLGSTDTQYF	TGTGCCAGCAGCCTAAGACCGCTCGGGAGCACAGATACGCAGTATTTT	-	-	TRBV7-8	TRBJ2-3
CASRGDGYTF	TGTGCCAGCAGAGGGGATGGCTACACCTTC	-	once	TRBV6-5	TRBJ1-2